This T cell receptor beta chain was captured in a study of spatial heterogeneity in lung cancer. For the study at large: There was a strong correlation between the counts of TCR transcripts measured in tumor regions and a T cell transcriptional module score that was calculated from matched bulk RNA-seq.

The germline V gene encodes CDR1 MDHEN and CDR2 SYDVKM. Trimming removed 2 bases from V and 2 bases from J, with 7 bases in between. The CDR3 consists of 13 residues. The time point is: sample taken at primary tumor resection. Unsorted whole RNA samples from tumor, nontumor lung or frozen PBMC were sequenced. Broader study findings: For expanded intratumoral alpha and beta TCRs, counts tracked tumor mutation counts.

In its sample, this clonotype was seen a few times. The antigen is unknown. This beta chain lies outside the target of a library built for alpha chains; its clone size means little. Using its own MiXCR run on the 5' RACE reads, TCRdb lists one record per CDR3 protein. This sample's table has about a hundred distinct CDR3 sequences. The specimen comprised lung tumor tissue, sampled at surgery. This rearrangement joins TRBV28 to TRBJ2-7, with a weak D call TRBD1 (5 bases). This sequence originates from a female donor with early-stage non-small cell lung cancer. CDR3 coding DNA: TGTGCCAGCAGTTTAAGGGGAACCTACGAGCAGTACTTC. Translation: CASSLRGTYEQYF.